The clone carrying this T cell receptor (beta chain) is a singleton in its sample. This specimen belongs to a study of control samples from healthy donors and cancer patients. Germline CDR1 is SNHLY and CDR2 is FYNNEI. The CDR3 sequence is 18 residues long. After removal of 4 bases from V and 3 bases from J, the junction contained 12 bases not matched to a gene. Here immunoSEQ multiplex PCR was the method, and the copy in TCRdb shows in-frame clones only, minus some. The table shows roughly 450,000 clones, with 75% to 95% occurring only once. The receptor was isolated from a man aged 40-55 years with head and neck cancer. The gene calls are TRBV2 and TRBJ2-7; the match to TRBD2 covers 13 bases. The sequenced sample was PBMCs. The CDR3 DNA follows: TGTGCCAGCAGTGGGGGACTAGCGGGACAATTTCGGTACTACGAGCAGTACTTC. This gives the protein CASSGGLAGQFRYYEQYF.